The sequence of this T cell receptor (beta chain) was determined in a study of T cells in localized non-small cell lung cancer. Study-level results: Appearing in adjacent lung were a median about 60 of the top 100 tumor clones. Greater T cell density in blood accompanied longer overall survival. Analysis by sequencing included only one tumor region, so heterogeneity remains possible.

Clones were sequenced by immunoSEQ multiplex PCR, and TCRdb holds only the in-frame ones, with some missing. The sample holds about 19,000 clones, about 90% seen once. This clone has just a few counts. As yet, its antigen is unknown. Here the sequenced sample was peripheral blood, taken before any cancer treatment. The receptor was isolated from a woman aged 40 to 75 with stage I lung adenocarcinoma.

The CDR3 sequence: CASSFQGTENTEAFF. CDR3 DNA sequence: TGCGCCAGCAGCTTTCAGGGGACAGAGAACACTGAAGCTTTCTTT. The V gene is TRBV5-1, the J gene TRBJ1-1; 7 nucleotides align to TRBD1. Unmatched junction bases numbered 5, after V lost 2 bases and J lost 1 base. The CDR3 totals 15 residues. Germline V gene sequence: CDR1 SGHRS, CDR2 YFSETQ.